This entry features one T cell receptor beta chain sequence. The antigen is unknown. The sample originates from a study of OX40 agonist ivuxolimab in advanced cancers. Study-level information: Intravenous ivuxolimab at 0.01 to 10 mg/kg was given to patients every 2 weeks. The group had a mean age of around 60 years, ranged from roughly 23 to 85, and was around 82% male. Broader study findings: Dose levels from 0.1 to 3.0 mg/kg saw CD4+ and CD8+ blood T cells expand clonally by week 6.

This table comes from immunoSEQ multiplex PCR, and its TCRdb copy is limited to in-frame clones, with some not included. The table includes about 37,000 clones, around 93% detected once. The receptor's source is an adult with an advanced solid tumor such as melanoma, head and neck, liver or kidney cancer. This specimen consisted of CD4+ or CD8+ T cells sorted from blood, obtained in a trial of the OX40 agonist ivuxolimab.

This chain's CDR3 is CASSLGTSGSGEQYF. The CDR3 DNA reads as TGTGCCAGCAGCTTAGGGACTAGCGGGAGCGGCGAGCAGTACTTC. This chain uses TRBV7-6 with TRBJ2-7; 13 nucleotides agree with TRBD2. The CDR3 contains 15 residues. V lost 1 base to trimming and J lost 6 bases; unmatched junction nucleotides: 3. The germline V gene has CDR1 SGHVS and CDR2 FNYEAQ.